The clone carrying this T cell receptor beta chain has just a few counts. Antigen specificity is unknown. The sample is drawn from a study of CD8 T cells in ankylosing spondylitis. Study-wide results and limits: Clones linked to the disease showed a CD8+ phenotype. They occurred at relatively low frequencies in peripheral blood. Disease-linked clones reportedly concentrated significantly in matched ankylosing spondylitis synovial fluid.

Each CDR3 protein gets one entry after TCRdb re-called the 5' RACE reads with MiXCR. The data hold 340,000 or so distinct CDR3 sequences, with about 15% observed a single time. The length of the CDR3 is 19 residues. Trimming took 0 bases from V and 0 from J, leaving 18 bases between them. Germline-derived CDR1 and CDR2 are MNHEY and SVGEGT. The V call is TRBV6-2 or TRBV6-3, the J call TRBJ2-1; TRBD2 is a possible D gene (7 bases). Sequencing used blood, either unsorted or a sorted T cell fraction (not recorded which). The origin of this receptor is a male donor with ankylosing spondylitis or in good health (not recorded which). CDR3 sequence reads: CASSYSREGGRSSYNEQFF. DNA of the CDR3: TGTGCCAGCAGTTACTCGAGGGAGGGGGGGAGAAGCTCCTACAATGAGCAGTTCTTC.